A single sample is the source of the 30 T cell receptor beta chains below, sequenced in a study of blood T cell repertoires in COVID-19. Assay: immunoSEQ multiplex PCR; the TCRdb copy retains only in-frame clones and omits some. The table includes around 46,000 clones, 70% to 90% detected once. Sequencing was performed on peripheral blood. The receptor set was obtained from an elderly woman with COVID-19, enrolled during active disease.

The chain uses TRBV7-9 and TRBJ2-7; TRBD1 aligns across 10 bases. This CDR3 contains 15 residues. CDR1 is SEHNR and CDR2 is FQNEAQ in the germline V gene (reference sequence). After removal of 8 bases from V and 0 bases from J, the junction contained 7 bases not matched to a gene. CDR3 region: CASRGTGATSYEQYF. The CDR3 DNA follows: TGTGCCAGCCGCGGGACAGGGGCCACCTCCTACGAGCAGTACTTC.

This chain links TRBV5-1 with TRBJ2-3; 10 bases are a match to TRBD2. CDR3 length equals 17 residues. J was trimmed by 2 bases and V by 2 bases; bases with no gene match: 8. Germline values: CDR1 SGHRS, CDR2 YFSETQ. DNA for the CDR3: TGCGCCAGCAGCTTAAGAGTAGCGGGGGGAACCACAGATACGCAGTATTTT. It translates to CASSLRVAGGTTDTQYF.

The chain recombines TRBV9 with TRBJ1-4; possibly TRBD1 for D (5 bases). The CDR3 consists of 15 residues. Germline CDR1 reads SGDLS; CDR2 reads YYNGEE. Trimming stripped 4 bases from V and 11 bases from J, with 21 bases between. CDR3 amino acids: CASSSPAEGAGKLFF. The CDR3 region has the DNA TGTGCCAGCAGCTCCCCGGCTGAAGGGGCAGGTAAACTGTTTTTT.

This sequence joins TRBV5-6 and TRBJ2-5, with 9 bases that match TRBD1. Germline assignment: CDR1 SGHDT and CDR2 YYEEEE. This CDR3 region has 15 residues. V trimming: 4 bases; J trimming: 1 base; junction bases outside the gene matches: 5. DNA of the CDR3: TGTGCCAGCAGCCCGACAGGGGGGGTCCAAGAGACCCAGTACTTC. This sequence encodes CASSPTGGVQETQYF.

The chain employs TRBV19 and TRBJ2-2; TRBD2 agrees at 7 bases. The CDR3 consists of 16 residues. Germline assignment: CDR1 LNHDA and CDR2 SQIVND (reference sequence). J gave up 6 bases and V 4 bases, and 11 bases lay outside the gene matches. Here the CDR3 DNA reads TGTGCCAGTAGTACCCAAGAGCTAGGGAGGGCCGGGGAGCTGTTTTTT. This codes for CASSTQELGRAGELFF.

CDR3 sequence reads: CASSLKTTGEANEKLFF. DNA for the CDR3: TGTGCCAGCAGCTTGAAGACTACAGGGGAAGCTAATGAAAAACTGTTTTTT. V gene TRBV5-6 combines with J gene TRBJ1-4; 7 bases fit TRBD1. This CDR3 is built from 17 residues. V lost 1 base and J lost 3; bases outside the gene matches: 9. Germline V CDR1 and CDR2: SGHDT, YYEEEE.

This CDR3 is CASKGTAGGYEQYF. CDR3 sequence (DNA): TGCGCCAGCAAGGGGACAGCTGGGGGCTACGAGCAGTACTTC. The chain employs TRBV5-1 and TRBJ2-7; 7 nucleotides agree with TRBD1. Trimming removed 6 bases from V and 3 bases from J; junction bases left unmatched: 9. The CDR3 is 14 residues long. CDR1 SGHRS and CDR2 YFSETQ come from the germline V gene.

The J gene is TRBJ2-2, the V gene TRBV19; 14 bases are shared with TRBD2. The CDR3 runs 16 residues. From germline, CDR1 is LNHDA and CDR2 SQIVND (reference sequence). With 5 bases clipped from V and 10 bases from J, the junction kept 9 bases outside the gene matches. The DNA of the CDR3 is TGTGCCAGTAGTGAGGGACTAGCGGGAGTGATAAAGGAGCTGTTTTTT. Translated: CASSEGLAGVIKELFF.

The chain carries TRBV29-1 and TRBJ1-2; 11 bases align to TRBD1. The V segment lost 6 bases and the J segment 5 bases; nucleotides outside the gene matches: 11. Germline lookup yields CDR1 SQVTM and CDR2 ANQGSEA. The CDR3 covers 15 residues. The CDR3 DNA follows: TGCAGCGTCCACCCGGGACAGGGGGTTGAGTATGGCTACACCTTC. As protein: CSVHPGQGVEYGYTF.

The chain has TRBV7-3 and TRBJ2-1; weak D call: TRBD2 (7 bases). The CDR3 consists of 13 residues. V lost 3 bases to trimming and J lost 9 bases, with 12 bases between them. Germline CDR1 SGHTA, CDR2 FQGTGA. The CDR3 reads CASSLGGRGEQFF. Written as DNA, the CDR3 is TGTGCCAGCAGCTTGGGGGGGCGAGGTGAGCAGTTCTTC.

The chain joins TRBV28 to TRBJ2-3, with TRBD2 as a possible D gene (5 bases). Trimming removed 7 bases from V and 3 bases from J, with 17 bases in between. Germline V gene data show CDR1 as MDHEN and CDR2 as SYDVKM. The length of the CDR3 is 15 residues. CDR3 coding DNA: TGTGCCAGCACCCTTCGGGGTTGGGTGACAGATACGCAGTATTTT. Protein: CASTLRGWVTDTQYF. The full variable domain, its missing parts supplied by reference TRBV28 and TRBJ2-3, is DVKVTQSSRYLVKRTGEKVFLECVQDMDHENMFWYRQDPGLGLRLIYFSYDVKMKEKGDIPEGYSVSREKKERFSLILESASTNQTSMYLCASTLRGWVTDTQYFGPGTRLTVL.

The chain's CDR3 is CSVVVGVNTEAFF. The CDR3 DNA reads as TGCAGCGTTGTAGTTGGTGTCAACACTGAAGCTTTCTTT. The chain uses TRBV29-1 and TRBJ1-1; D remains unclear. Trimming pared 4 bases from V and 2 bases from J, leaving 11 bases between. Germline V gene sequence: CDR1 SQVTM, CDR2 ANQGSEA. The CDR3 totals 13 residues.

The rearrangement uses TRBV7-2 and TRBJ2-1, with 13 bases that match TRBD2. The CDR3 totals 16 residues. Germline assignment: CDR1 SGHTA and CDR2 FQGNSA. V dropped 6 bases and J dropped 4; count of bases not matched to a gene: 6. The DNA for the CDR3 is TGTGCCAGCAGAGCGAGACTAGCGGGGGGATACAATGAGCAGTTCTTC. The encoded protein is CASRARLAGGYNEQFF.

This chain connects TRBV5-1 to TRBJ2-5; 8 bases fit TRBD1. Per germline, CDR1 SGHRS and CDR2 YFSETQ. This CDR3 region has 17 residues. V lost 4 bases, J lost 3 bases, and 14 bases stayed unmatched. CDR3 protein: CASSVLPTRGREETQYF. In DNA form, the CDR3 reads TGCGCCAGCAGCGTCTTGCCGACCAGGGGGCGGGAAGAGACCCAGTACTTC.

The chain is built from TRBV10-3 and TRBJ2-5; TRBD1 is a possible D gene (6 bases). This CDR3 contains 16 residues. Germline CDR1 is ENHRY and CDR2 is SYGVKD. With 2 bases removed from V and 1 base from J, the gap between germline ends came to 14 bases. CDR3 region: CAISEGGRPIQETQYF. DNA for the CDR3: TGTGCCATCAGTGAGGGGGGCAGGCCTATCCAAGAGACCCAGTACTTC.

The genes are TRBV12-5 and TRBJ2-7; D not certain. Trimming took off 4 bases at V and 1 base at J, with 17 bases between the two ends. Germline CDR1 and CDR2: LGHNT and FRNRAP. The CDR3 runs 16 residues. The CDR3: CASGSPGDRLSYEQYF. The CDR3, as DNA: TGTGCTAGTGGTTCCCCGGGTGATCGGCTGTCCTACGAGCAGTACTTC.

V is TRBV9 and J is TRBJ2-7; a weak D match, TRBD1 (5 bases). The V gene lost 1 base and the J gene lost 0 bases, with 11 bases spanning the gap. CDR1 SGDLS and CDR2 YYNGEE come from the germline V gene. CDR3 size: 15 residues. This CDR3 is CASSVYVDSSYEQYF. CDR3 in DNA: TGTGCCAGCAGCGTATACGTCGACAGCTCCTACGAGCAGTACTTC.

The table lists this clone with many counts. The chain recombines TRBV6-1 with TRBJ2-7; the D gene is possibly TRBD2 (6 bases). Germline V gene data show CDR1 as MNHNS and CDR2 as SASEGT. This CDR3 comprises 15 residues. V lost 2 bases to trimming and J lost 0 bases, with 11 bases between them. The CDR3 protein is CASSESVSGSYEQYF. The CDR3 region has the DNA TGTGCCAGCAGTGAATCGGTTAGCGGCTCCTACGAGCAGTACTTC.

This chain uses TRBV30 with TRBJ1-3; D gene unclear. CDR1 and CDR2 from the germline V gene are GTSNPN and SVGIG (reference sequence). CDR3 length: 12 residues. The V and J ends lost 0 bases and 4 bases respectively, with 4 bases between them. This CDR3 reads CAWSVRGNTIYF. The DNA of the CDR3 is TGTGCCTGGAGTGTGCGGGGAAACACCATATATTTT.

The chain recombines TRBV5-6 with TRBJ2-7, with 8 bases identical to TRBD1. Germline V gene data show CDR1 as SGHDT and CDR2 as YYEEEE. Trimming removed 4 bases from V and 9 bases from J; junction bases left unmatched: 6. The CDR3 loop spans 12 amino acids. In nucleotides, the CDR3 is TGTGCCAGCAGCCCGGCAGGGGGCCGGCAGTACTTC. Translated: CASSPAGGRQYF.

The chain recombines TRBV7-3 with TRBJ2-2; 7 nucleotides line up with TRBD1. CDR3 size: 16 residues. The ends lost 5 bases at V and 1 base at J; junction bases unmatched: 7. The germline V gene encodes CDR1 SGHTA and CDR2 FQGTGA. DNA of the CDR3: TGTGCCAGCAGCCCCTGGGGGACAGTGAACACCGGGGAGCTGTTTTTT. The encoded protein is CASSPWGTVNTGELFF. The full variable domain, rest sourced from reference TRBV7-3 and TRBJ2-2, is GAGVSQTPSNKVTEKGKYVELRCDPISGHTALYWYRQSLGQGPEFLIYFQGTGAADDSGLPNDRFFAVRPEGSVSTLKIQRTERGDSAVYLCASSPWGTVNTGELFFGEGSRLTVL.

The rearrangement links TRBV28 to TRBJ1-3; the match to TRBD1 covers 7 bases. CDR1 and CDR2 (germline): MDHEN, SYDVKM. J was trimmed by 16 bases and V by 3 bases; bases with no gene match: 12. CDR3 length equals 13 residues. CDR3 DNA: TGTGCCAGCAGTTTGCCCGGGACAGTCTCACCTTATTTT. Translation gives CASSLPGTVSPYF. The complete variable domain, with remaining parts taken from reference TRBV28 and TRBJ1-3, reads DVKVTQSSRYLVKRTGEKVFLECVQDMDHENMFWYRQDPGLGLRLIYFSYDVKMKEKGDIPEGYSVSREKKERFSLILESASTNQTSMYLCASSLPGTVSPYFGEGSWLTVV.

CDR3 amino acids: CASSTRDRGAWGEAFF. The CDR3 nucleotides read TGTGCCAGTAGTACCCGGGACAGGGGGGCTTGGGGTGAAGCTTTCTTT. V usage is TRBV19 and J usage is TRBJ1-1; TRBD1 matches at 11 bases. Germline lookup yields CDR1 LNHDA and CDR2 SQIVND (reference sequence). The CDR3 consists of 16 residues. J lost 7 bases, V lost 4 bases, and 11 bases had no gene match.

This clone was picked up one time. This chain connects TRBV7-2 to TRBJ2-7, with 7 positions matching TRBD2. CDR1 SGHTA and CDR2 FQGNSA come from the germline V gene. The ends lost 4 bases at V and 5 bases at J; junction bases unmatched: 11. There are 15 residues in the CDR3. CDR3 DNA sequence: TGTGCCAGCAGCTCACCGGGACTAATTTCCCACGAGCAGTACTTC. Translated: CASSSPGLISHEQYF.

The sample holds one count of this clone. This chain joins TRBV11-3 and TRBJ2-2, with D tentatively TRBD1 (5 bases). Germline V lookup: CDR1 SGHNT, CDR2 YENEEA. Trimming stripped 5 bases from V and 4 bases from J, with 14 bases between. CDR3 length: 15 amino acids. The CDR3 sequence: CASSPQGYITGELFF. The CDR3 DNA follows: TGTGCCAGCAGCCCCCAGGGCTACATCACCGGGGAGCTGTTTTTT.

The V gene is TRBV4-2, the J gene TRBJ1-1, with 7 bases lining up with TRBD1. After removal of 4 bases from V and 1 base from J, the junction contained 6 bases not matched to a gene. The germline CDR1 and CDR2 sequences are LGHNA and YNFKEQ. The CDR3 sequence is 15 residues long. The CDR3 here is CASSRQGQGNTEAFF. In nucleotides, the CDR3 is TGTGCCAGCAGCCGACAGGGCCAGGGGAACACTGAAGCTTTCTTT.

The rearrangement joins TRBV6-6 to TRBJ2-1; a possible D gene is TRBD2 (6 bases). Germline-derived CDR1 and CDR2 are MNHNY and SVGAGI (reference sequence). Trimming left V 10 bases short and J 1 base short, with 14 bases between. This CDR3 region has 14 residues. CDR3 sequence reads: CATGRDSSYNEQFF. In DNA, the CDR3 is TGTGCCACCGGCCGGGACTCTTCCTACAATGAGCAGTTCTTC.

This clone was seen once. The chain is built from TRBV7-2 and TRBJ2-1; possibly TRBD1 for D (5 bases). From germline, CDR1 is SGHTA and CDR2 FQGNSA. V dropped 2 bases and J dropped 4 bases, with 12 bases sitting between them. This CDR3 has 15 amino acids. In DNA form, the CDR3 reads TGTGCCAGCAGCTTAACAGGCTTGACATACAATGAGCAGTTCTTC. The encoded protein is CASSLTGLTYNEQFF.

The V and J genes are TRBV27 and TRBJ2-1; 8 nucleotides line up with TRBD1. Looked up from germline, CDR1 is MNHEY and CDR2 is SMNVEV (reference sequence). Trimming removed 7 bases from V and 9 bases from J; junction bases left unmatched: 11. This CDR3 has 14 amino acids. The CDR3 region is CASKAQDRAGEQFF. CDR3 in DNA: TGTGCCAGCAAGGCTCAGGACAGGGCGGGTGAGCAGTTCTTC.

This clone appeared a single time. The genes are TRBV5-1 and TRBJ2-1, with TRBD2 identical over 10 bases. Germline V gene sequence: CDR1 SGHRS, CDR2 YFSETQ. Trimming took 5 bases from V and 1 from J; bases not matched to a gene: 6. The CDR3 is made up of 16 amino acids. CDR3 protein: CASSPLAGGSYNEQFF. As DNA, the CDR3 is TGCGCCAGCAGTCCCTTAGCGGGGGGTTCCTACAATGAGCAGTTCTTC.